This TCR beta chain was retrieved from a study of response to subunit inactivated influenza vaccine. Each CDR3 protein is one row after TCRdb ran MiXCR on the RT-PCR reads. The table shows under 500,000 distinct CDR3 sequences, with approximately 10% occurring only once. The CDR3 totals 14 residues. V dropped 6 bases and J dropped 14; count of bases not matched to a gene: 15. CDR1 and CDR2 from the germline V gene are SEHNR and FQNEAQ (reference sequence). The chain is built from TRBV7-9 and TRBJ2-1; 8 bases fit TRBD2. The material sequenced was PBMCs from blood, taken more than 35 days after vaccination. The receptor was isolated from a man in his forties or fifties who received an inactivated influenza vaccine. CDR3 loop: CASRETGTSLKKFF. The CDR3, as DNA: TGTGCCAGCAGGGAAACCGGGACTAGTCTAAAAAAGTTCTTC.